Following are 9 T cell receptor beta chains from one sample sequenced in a study of blood T cell repertoires in COVID-19. Assay: immunoSEQ multiplex PCR; the TCRdb copy retains only in-frame clones and omits some. The table shows around 42,000 clones, with around four fifths occurring only once. The sample taken for sequencing was peripheral blood. The source is a woman at least 80 years old with acute or convalescent COVID-19.

This clone has a count of ten or more. The J gene is TRBJ1-4, the V gene TRBV10-2, with 9 bases identical to TRBD1. V shed 5 bases, J shed 8 bases, and the junction held 12 bases outside the gene matches. Germline CDR1 is WSHSY and CDR2 is SAAADI. The CDR3 is 16 residues long. This CDR3 is CASSPSGQGAYEKLFF. As DNA, the CDR3 is TGCGCCAGCAGTCCCTCGGGACAGGGCGCGTACGAAAAACTGTTTTTT.

DNA of the CDR3: TGTGCCAGCAGCTTGTGGCAGGGGGCGGGACAGCCCCAGCATTTT. Translating it yields CASSLWQGAGQPQHF. The gene calls are TRBV5-5 and TRBJ1-5; 8 bases are shared with TRBD1. Germline lookup yields CDR1 SGHKS and CDR2 YYEKEE (reference sequence). CDR3 length: 15 amino acids. V lost 1 base and J lost 7; bases outside the gene matches: 7.

The gene calls are TRBV30 and TRBJ1-5, with unresolved D. Trimming removed 1 base from V and 5 bases from J, with 9 bases in between. The CDR3 spans 13 residues. Per germline, CDR1 GTSNPN and CDR2 SVGIG (reference sequence). As DNA, the CDR3 is TGTGCCTGGAGTGCCTTGCGGGATCAGCCCCAGCATTTT. This encodes CAWSALRDQPQHF.

This chain links TRBV7-2 with TRBJ2-2; tentatively, D is TRBD1 (5 bases). The CDR3 totals 18 residues. Trimming removed 5 bases at V and 3 bases at J, with 22 bases between. CDR1 and CDR2 from the germline V gene are SGHTA and FQGNSA. As DNA, the CDR3 is TGTGCCAGCAGCCCCCCAGAGCCCCAGGGTGGGGACACCGGGGAGCTGTTTTTT. Protein sequence: CASSPPEPQGGDTGELFF.

The rearrangement uses TRBV6-4 and TRBJ1-3; perhaps TRBD1 as D (5 bases). The CDR3 is 16 residues long. Trimming pared 2 bases from V and 3 bases from J, leaving 14 bases between. Germline CDR1 is MRHNA and CDR2 is SNTAGT. DNA for the CDR3: TGTGCCAGCAGTGACCGGGAGGGGAGGATTGGAAACACCATATATTTT. Its translation is CASSDREGRIGNTIYF.

The chain uses TRBV24-1 and TRBJ1-2, with D uncertain. This CDR3 contains 14 residues. V lost 4 bases, J lost 1 base, and 9 bases lay in between. Germline CDR1 and CDR2: KGHDR and SFDVKD. CDR3 amino acids: CATSDGVLNYGYTF. The CDR3 nucleotides are TGTGCCACCAGTGACGGAGTTCTTAACTATGGCTACACCTTC.

The V call is TRBV28, the J call TRBJ1-5; D is undetermined. CDR1 MDHEN and CDR2 SYDVKM come from the germline V gene. V was trimmed by 3 bases and J by 5 bases, leaving 11 bases between them. The CDR3 spans 14 residues. The CDR3: CASSFHPGHQPQHF. CDR3 DNA: TGTGCCAGCAGTTTCCACCCTGGGCATCAGCCCCAGCATTTT.

The chain joins TRBV6-5 to TRBJ2-1; 11 nucleotides match TRBD2. J lost 5 bases, V lost 9 bases, and 6 bases had no gene match. The CDR3 totals 14 residues. Germline CDR1 and CDR2: MNHEY and SVGAGI. The CDR3 is CASFSGGVDNEQFF. The CDR3 DNA is TGTGCCAGTTTTAGCGGGGGGGTCGACAATGAGCAGTTCTTC.

The chain recombines TRBV3-1 (or the pseudogene TRBV3-2) with TRBJ1-3; 9 bases are a match to TRBD1. CDR1 and CDR2 from the germline V gene are LGHDT and YNNKEL (reference sequence). The CDR3 is 15 residues long. Germline trimming cut 4 bases from V and 4 bases from J; bases unmatched to any gene: 5. The chain's CDR3 is CASSPQGAGGNTIYF. CDR3 nucleotides: TGTGCCAGCAGCCCACAGGGGGCAGGGGGAAACACCATATATTTT.